These 26 T cell receptor beta chains share one sample of origin, sequenced in a study of cytomegalovirus exposure and HLA in healthy donors. Amplification used 60 Vbeta primers and 13 Jbeta primers. Some clones are missing from TCRdb's copy, which holds only in-frame ones; the method was immunoSEQ multiplex PCR. This table holds 150,000 to 200,000 clones, 81% found once. The sequenced sample was PBMCs. The receptors shown here come from a woman in her late teens or twenties in good health and CMV-seropositive.

CDR3 region: CASSPDRGGGYTF. Here the CDR3 DNA reads TGTGCCAGCAGCCCAGACAGGGGTGGAGGCTACACCTTC. The chain links TRBV11-2 to TRBJ1-2; 8 bases align to TRBD1. Germline trimming cut 5 bases from V and 8 bases from J; bases unmatched to any gene: 7. The CDR3 spans 13 residues. CDR1 and CDR2 from the germline V gene are SGHAT and FQNNGV.

V and J are TRBV5-1 and TRBJ2-7; 15 nucleotides line up with TRBD2. Losses at the gene ends were 7 bases for V and 2 bases for J; bases not matched to a gene: 16. The CDR3 runs to 19 residues. Germline V gene data show CDR1 as SGHRS and CDR2 as YFSETQ. The CDR3 coding sequence is TGCGCCAGCCGTCCCCCGGGACTAGCGGGGGGAAGCAGCACCTACGAGCAGTACTTC. Its translation: CASRPPGLAGGSSTYEQYF.

V usage is TRBV15 and J usage is TRBJ2-2; 12 bases map to TRBD2. Germline V gene sequence: CDR1 LNHNV, CDR2 YYDKDF (reference sequence). The CDR3 runs 19 residues. The V segment lost 0 bases and the J segment 3 bases; nucleotides outside the gene matches: 8. The CDR3 region has the DNA TGTGCCACCAGCAGAGATCTAGCGGGGGGGCTTCTGGACACCGGGGAGCTGTTTTTT. Translating gives CATSRDLAGGLLDTGELFF.

This clone has a single count. The rearrangement links TRBV5-6 to TRBJ2-3; 7 nucleotides align to TRBD2. CDR3 length: 16 amino acids. J gave up 4 bases and V 2 bases, and 10 bases lay outside the gene matches. Germline lookup yields CDR1 SGHDT and CDR2 YYEEEE. For the CDR3, the DNA is TGTGCCAGCAGCTTTGGTGGCCTGGGAGGGGCAGATACGCAGTATTTT. Translated: CASSFGGLGGADTQYF. The variable domain in full, completed from reference TRBV5-6 and TRBJ2-3, reads DAGVTQSPTHLIKTRGQQVTLRCSPKSGHDTVSWYQQALGQGPQFIFQYYEEEERQRGNFPDRFSGHQFPNYSSELNVNALLLGDSALYLCASSFGGLGGADTQYFGPGTRLTVL.

The V and J genes are TRBV6-5 and TRBJ2-1; TRBD2 agrees at 10 bases. CDR1 and CDR2 (germline): MNHEY, SVGAGI. Unmatched junction bases numbered 11, after V lost 6 bases and J lost 9 bases. The CDR3 is 15 amino acids. Here the CDR3 reads CASSPSGGGLGEQFF. CDR3 in DNA: TGTGCCAGCAGCCCTAGCGGGGGCGGCCTCGGTGAGCAGTTCTTC.

The gene calls are TRBV19 and TRBJ1-1; 9 bases match TRBD1. J was trimmed by 7 bases and V by 5 bases; bases with no gene match: 11. This CDR3 contains 15 residues. CDR1 and CDR2 (germline): LNHDA, SQIVND (reference sequence). The CDR3 protein is CASSPGTGRPDEAFF. The CDR3 coding sequence is TGTGCCAGTAGTCCTGGGACAGGGAGACCAGATGAAGCTTTCTTT. The variable domain in full, with the rest retrieved from reference TRBV19 and TRBJ1-1, is DGGITQSPKYLFRKEGQNVTLSCEQNLNHDAMYWYRQDPGQGLRLIYYSQIVNDFQKGDIAEGYSVSREKKESFPLTVTSAQKNPTAFYLCASSPGTGRPDEAFFGQGTRLTVV.

This sequence joins TRBV29-1 and TRBJ2-7, with TRBD1 matching over 8 bases. Germline V gives CDR1 SQVTM, CDR2 ANQGSEA. Trimming removed 7 bases from V and 4 bases from J; junction bases left unmatched: 6. CDR3 size: 12 residues. The CDR3 region is CSAETGAYEQYF. In DNA form, the CDR3 reads TGCAGCGCCGAGACAGGGGCGTACGAGCAGTACTTC.

The rearrangement uses TRBV6-6 and TRBJ1-1; a possible D gene is TRBD1 (5 bases). The germline V gene has CDR1 MNHNY and CDR2 SVGAGI (reference sequence). Trimming removed 0 bases at V and 4 bases at J, with 15 bases between. The CDR3 contains 16 residues. The CDR3, as DNA: TGTGCCAGCAGTTACTCGAGTCGCAGGGTTGGCACTGAAGCTTTCTTT. This gives the protein CASSYSSRRVGTEAFF.

The chain employs TRBV9 and TRBJ2-6; TRBD2 aligns across 7 bases. This CDR3 is built from 17 residues. The junction had 9 bases not matched to a gene; V was cut back by 4 bases and J by 2 bases. CDR1 is SGDLS, CDR2 YYNGEE, per germline. This chain's CDR3 is CASSPTPGGAGANVLTF. CDR3 nucleotide sequence: TGTGCCAGCAGCCCCACTCCTGGGGGGGCTGGGGCCAACGTCCTGACTTTC.

The V gene is TRBV29-1, the J gene TRBJ1-1, with D possibly being TRBD1 (6 bases). The CDR3 is made up of 11 amino acids. Deletions cut 6 bases from V and 5 bases from J, with 10 bases between. CDR1 SQVTM and CDR2 ANQGSEA come from the germline V gene. The CDR3 DNA sequence: TGCAGCGTGGGGGGGCGGACTGAAGCTTTCTTT. Amino acid sequence: CSVGGRTEAFF.

This chain uses TRBV5-4 with TRBJ2-7; TRBD1 aligns across 9 bases. The CDR3 totals 15 residues. Per the germline V gene, CDR1 is SGHNT and CDR2 is YYREEE (reference sequence). V lost 4 bases and J lost 5; bases outside the gene matches: 10. In DNA, the CDR3 is TGTGCCAGCAGCGTCAGGACAGGGGCCGGGGACGAGCAGTACTTC. Encoded protein: CASSVRTGAGDEQYF.

V gene TRBV9 combines with J gene TRBJ1-4; 11 bases match TRBD1. Per germline, CDR1 SGDLS and CDR2 YYNGEE. Trimming at V came to 3 bases and at J to 10 bases, leaving 5 bases not matched to a gene. The CDR3 runs 14 residues. The CDR3 is CASSAGQGVGKLFF. The CDR3 DNA sequence: TGTGCCAGCAGCGCGGGACAGGGGGTTGGAAAACTGTTTTTT.

This sequence joins TRBV6-5 and TRBJ2-1; 14 bases match TRBD2. The V gene end was trimmed by 9 bases and the J gene end by 7 bases; junction bases not matched to a gene: 8. CDR1 and CDR2 from the germline V gene are MNHEY and SVGAGI. This CDR3 has 15 amino acids. The CDR3 protein is CASATSGGALNEQFF. The CDR3 DNA is TGTGCCAGTGCGACTAGCGGGGGGGCTTTGAATGAGCAGTTCTTC.

The gene calls are TRBV7-8 and TRBJ2-7; 7 positions agree with TRBD1. Germline assignment: CDR1 SGHVS and CDR2 FQNEAQ. This CDR3 has 16 residues. V shed 4 bases, J shed 1 base, and the junction held 10 bases outside the gene matches. The CDR3 sequence: CASSYPPGTASYEQYF. As DNA, the CDR3 is TGTGCCAGCAGCTACCCTCCGGGGACAGCTTCCTACGAGCAGTACTTC.

V is TRBV5-4 and J is TRBJ2-2; D is unclear. There are 14 residues in the CDR3. The V and J ends lost 4 bases and 3 bases respectively, with 10 bases between them. Per germline, CDR1 SGHNT and CDR2 YYREEE (reference sequence). CDR3 amino acids: CASSPTEYTGELFF. The DNA for the CDR3 is TGTGCCAGCAGCCCGACGGAGTACACCGGGGAGCTGTTTTTT.

This clone appeared a single time. DNA for the CDR3: TGTGCCAGCAGCCTCCTCGTCGGGGGGGCGAGGACTGAAGCTTTCTTT. This codes for CASSLLVGGARTEAFF. The rearrangement uses TRBV7-6 and TRBJ1-1, with D tentatively TRBD1 (6 bases). The CDR3 totals 16 residues. Trimming stripped 5 bases from V and 5 bases from J, with 21 bases between. Germline-derived CDR1 and CDR2 are SGHVS and FNYEAQ.

This chain joins TRBV5-6 and TRBJ2-3, with TRBD2 as a possible D gene (6 bases). This CDR3 comprises 15 residues. Germline lookup yields CDR1 SGHDT and CDR2 YYEEEE. The ends were cut back, 1 base at V and 1 base at J, with 10 bases in the middle. CDR3 loop: CASSLPGEGTDTQYF. The CDR3 coding sequence is TGTGCCAGCAGCTTGCCGGGGGAGGGCACAGATACGCAGTATTTT.

In this sample, this clone turned up once. The genes are TRBV27 and TRBJ1-1; D is unresolved. Looked up from germline, CDR1 is MNHEY and CDR2 is SMNVEV (reference sequence). The CDR3 totals 14 residues. Trimming removed 1 base at V and 3 bases at J, with 9 bases between. The CDR3 nucleotides read TGTGCCAGCAGTTTATTAGCCCCGGACACTGAAGCTTTCTTT. This gives the protein CASSLLAPDTEAFF.

This clone was seen more than once but under ten times. This chain joins TRBV7-9 and TRBJ2-3; TRBD2 matches 7 bases. The CDR3 contains 17 residues. Germline loops: CDR1 SEHNR, CDR2 FQNEAQ (reference sequence). J gave up 4 bases and V 5 bases, and 15 bases lay outside the gene matches. CDR3 in DNA: TGTGCCAGCAGCCGCGCTCCACCCGGGACTACTTCAGATACGCAGTATTTT. Translated, it gives CASSRAPPGTTSDTQYF.

The V call is TRBV6-1, the J call TRBJ1-2; D call uncertain. Between the trimmed V and J ends, which lost 2 bases and 4 bases, there was a span of 17 bases. The CDR3 has 16 amino acids. Germline-derived CDR1 and CDR2 are MNHNS and SASEGT. CDR3 nucleotide sequence: TGTGCCAGCAGTGAATATGGGCAGGATCGCATCTATGGCTACACCTTC. This sequence encodes CASSEYGQDRIYGYTF.

This chain links TRBV11-2 with TRBJ2-7; 8 positions agree with TRBD2. Germline-derived CDR1 and CDR2 are SGHAT and FQNNGV. The CDR3 runs 15 residues. Unmatched junction bases numbered 8, after V lost 1 base and J lost 6 bases. DNA for the CDR3: TGTGCCAGCAGCTTAGTTCAGGGACTAGGTGCCGAGCAGTACTTC. Encoded protein: CASSLVQGLGAEQYF.

This sequence joins TRBV29-1 and TRBJ1-1; TRBD1 agrees at 7 bases. J lost 2 bases, V lost 6 bases, and 6 bases had no gene match. Germline lookup yields CDR1 SQVTM and CDR2 ANQGSEA. The CDR3 has 13 amino acids. In DNA, the CDR3 is TGCAGCGTCGGGGACAGCCCTAACACTGAAGCTTTCTTT. This sequence encodes CSVGDSPNTEAFF.

This rearrangement joins TRBV18 to TRBJ2-2; the D gene is possibly TRBD1 (6 bases). Germline V CDR1 and CDR2: KGHSH, LQKENI. Between the trimmed V and J ends, which lost 1 base and 0 bases, there was a span of 6 bases. This CDR3 spans 15 amino acids. The chain's CDR3 is CASSPQGANTGELFF. CDR3 coding DNA: TGTGCCAGCTCACCACAGGGGGCGAACACCGGGGAGCTGTTTTTT.

This chain uses TRBV29-1 with TRBJ2-7; 12 positions agree with TRBD1. This CDR3 region has 18 residues. Trimming took 2 bases from V and 2 from J; bases not matched to a gene: 13. The germline gives CDR1 SQVTM, CDR2 ANQGSEA. CDR3 coding DNA: TGCAGCGTTGAATCGGGACAGGGGGCGAATCGTGGTCCCTACGAGCAGTACTTC. Its protein product is CSVESGQGANRGPYEQYF.

The chain uses TRBV2 and TRBJ2-1; 8 bases agree with TRBD1. The CDR3 runs to 15 residues. Trimming at V came to 0 bases and at J to 5 bases, leaving 3 bases not matched to a gene. Germline CDR1 reads SNHLY; CDR2 reads FYNNEI. Written as DNA, the CDR3 is TGTGCCAGCAGTGAAGCCAGGGGGCTGAACAATGAGCAGTTCTTC. This translates into CASSEARGLNNEQFF.

The chain couples TRBV27 to TRBJ2-7; 10 bases fit TRBD2. The CDR3 is 15 residues long. CDR1 is MNHEY and CDR2 is SMNVEV in the germline V gene (reference sequence). V gave up 5 bases and J gave up 4 bases; unmatched junction bases: 8. The CDR3 bases are TGTGCCAGCAGTCTCAGCGGGGGGGTCGGTTACGAGCAGTACTTC. It specifies CASSLSGGVGYEQYF.